The rows below give T cell receptor beta chains drawn from one sample of a study of blood T cell repertoires in COVID-19. Assay: immunoSEQ multiplex PCR; the TCRdb copy retains only in-frame clones and omits some. The sample contains approximately 300,000 clones, more than 85% of which appear only once. Sequencing used PBMCs or T cells enriched from blood (not recorded which). Receptor source: a woman in her twenties or thirties who had recovered from COVID-19. CDR3s include the opening cysteine and the closing phenylalanine or tryptophan. A D gene is named only where the DNA matches it firmly. Clone size, where shown, is once, few, many, or a class for clones that have expanded.

V gene: TRBV5-4; D gene: TRBD1; J gene: TRBJ1-2; clone size: once; CDR3 DNA: TGTGCCAGCAGCCGGGGGACAGGGGTCCGTGGTTATGGCTACACCTTC; CDR3 protein: CASSRGTGVRGYGYTF
V gene: TRBV12-3/TRBV12-4; D gene: TRBD1; J gene: TRBJ2-2; clone size: NA; CDR3 DNA: TGTGCCAGCAGTTTACGAGGGGGCAAGCTGTTTTTT; CDR3 protein: CASSLRGGKLFF
V gene: TRBV5-1; D gene: NA; J gene: TRBJ1-5; clone size: NA; CDR3 DNA: TGCGCCAGCGCTCCGGGGGGAAAAAATCAGCCCCAGCATTTT; CDR3 protein: CASAPGGKNQPQHF
V gene: TRBV7-9; D gene: NA; J gene: TRBJ2-7; clone size: NA; CDR3 DNA: TGTGCCAGCAGCGGCCACGAGCAGTACTTC; CDR3 protein: CASSGHEQYF
V gene: TRBV5-1; D gene: TRBD1; J gene: TRBJ2-7; clone size: few; CDR3 DNA: TGCGCCAGCAGCTTGACCCCGGGACAGGGGTACGAGCAGTACTTC; CDR3 protein: CASSLTPGQGYEQYF
V gene: TRBV2; D gene: NA; J gene: TRBJ1-5; clone size: NA; CDR3 DNA: TGTGCCAGCAGTGTGGACACAAATCAGCCCCAGCATTTT; CDR3 protein: CASSVDTNQPQHF
V gene: TRBV5-1; D gene: TRBD2; J gene: TRBJ2-1; clone size: NA; CDR3 DNA: TGCGCCAGCAGCTTGGCTCTAGCGGGAATTAATGAGCAGTTCTTC; CDR3 protein: CASSLALAGINEQFF
V gene: TRBV3-1/TRBV3-2; D gene: TRBD1; J gene: TRBJ1-3; clone size: NA; CDR3 DNA: TGTGCCAGCAGCCAAGGACAGGGGATGTTTGGAAACACCATATATTTT; CDR3 protein: CASSQGQGMFGNTIYF
V gene: TRBV7-3; D gene: TRBD2; J gene: TRBJ2-5; clone size: NA; CDR3 DNA: TGTGCCAGCAGCTCATCTAGCGGGAGTGAGACCCAGTACTTC; CDR3 protein: CASSSSSGSETQYF
V gene: TRBV18; D gene: TRBD2; J gene: TRBJ2-3; clone size: NA; CDR3 DNA: TGTGCCAGCTCACCGGGGCTAGCGGGAATCACAGATACGCAGTATTTT; CDR3 protein: CASSPGLAGITDTQYF